The text below deals with one T cell receptor beta chain. Germline V gene sequence: CDR1 PRHDT, CDR2 FYEKMQ (reference sequence). With 0 bases removed from V and 4 bases from J, the gap between germline ends came to 9 bases. The CDR3 totals 14 residues. Single viable CD3+CD4+CD8-CD45RO+ cells were sorted as the memory CD4+ T cells. These data come from a study of memory CD4+ T cells and cytomegalovirus serostatus. Clones were read by immunoSEQ multiplex PCR, and TCRdb kept only the in-frame ones, dropping some. The data hold about 60,000 clones, with over 65% observed a single time. Sequences were obtained from memory CD4+ T cells from blood. The chain has TRBV13 and TRBJ1-2; TRBD1 is a possible D gene (5 bases). This receptor was obtained from an adult in good health and CMV-seropositive. The CDR3 sequence: CASSLGDGAYGYTF. As DNA, the CDR3 is TGTGCCAGCAGCTTAGGCGACGGGGCCTATGGCTACACCTTC.